What follows is one T cell receptor beta chain and its context. Its target is not known. The entry originates in a study of Ad26.COV2.S vaccination and SARS-CoV-2 variants. Study summary: Participant was drawn from the COV1001 Ad26.COV2.S trial arm.

The method was immunoSEQ multiplex PCR; TCRdb's version includes in-frame clones alone and lacks a portion of them. This table has approximately 500,000 clones, around 85% appearing once. General study points: The breadth of spike-specific CD8+ and CD4+ T cell responses after vaccination was reportedly substantial.

The treatment was: 15 to 20 received Ad26.COV2.S at low or high dose, single or two shots; roughly five received placebo; per-sample allocation not given. Material that was analyzed had been drawn on day 63 after the first vaccine or placebo injection. This CDR3 spans 16 amino acids. Per the germline V gene, CDR1 is LNHDA and CDR2 is SQIVND (reference sequence). Trimming stripped 8 bases from V and 10 bases from J, with 26 bases between. The TCR was taken from a person aged 18-65 years who received the Ad26.COV2.S COVID-19 vaccine or a placebo. The V gene is TRBV19, the J gene TRBJ1-4, with D possibly matching TRBD1 (5 bases). The sequences come from peripheral blood, collected in a trial of Ad26.COV2.S vaccine versus placebo. The CDR3: CASREDGASGYGKLFF. The CDR3 coding sequence is TGTGCCAGTCGGGAAGATGGGGCTTCGGGATACGGAAAACTGTTTTTT.